This T cell receptor beta chain was sequenced in a study of blood T cell repertoires in COVID-19. The wider study: From T cells, B-cell-depleted T cells, or PBMCs came the material, which was cDNA or gDNA.

The CDR3 consists of 15 residues. CDR1 is SGHRS, CDR2 YFSETQ, per germline. V dropped 0 bases and J dropped 5 bases, with 14 bases sitting between them. Measured with immunoSEQ multiplex PCR; TCRdb has only the in-frame clones, and not every one. This table holds about 300,000 clones, approximately 84% found once. The TCR sequence derives from a human donor with COVID-19, enrolled during active disease. The donor label of this sample is uncertain. The sample consisted of peripheral blood. This sequence joins TRBV5-1 and TRBJ1-1; D ambiguous. CDR3 protein: CASSLEGAPGTEAFF. DNA of the CDR3: TGCGCCAGCAGCTTGGAGGGAGCCCCAGGTACTGAAGCTTTCTTT.